These T cell receptor beta chains were read from a single sample in a study of T-cell reconstitution after alpha-beta-depleted transplantation in children. Using its own MiXCR run on the PCR reads, TCRdb lists one record per CDR3 protein. The sample lists approximately 250,000 distinct CDR3 sequences, roughly 26% occurring once. The material was PBMCs, obtained before TCRalphabeta/CD19-depleted stem cell transplant. These receptors originate from a girl aged 2-9 years with Fanconi anemia, due to receive a stem cell transplant. Each CDR3 is given with its conserved first and last residue. A D gene is named only where the DNA matches it firmly. Expanded clones get a size class; other rows say once, few or many, or leave the size out.

v_call,clone_size,j_call,d_call,cdr3_aa,cdr3_nt
TRBV12-3/TRBV12-4,few,TRBJ2-7,.,CASRGFGEQYF,TGTGCCAGCAGGGGGTTTGGGGAGCAGTACTTC
TRBV5-1,many,TRBJ2-3,.,CASSLGAGGWDTQYF,TGCGCCAGCAGCTTGGGAGCGGGCGGATGGGATACGCAGTATTTT
TRBV20-1,.,TRBJ2-7,.,CSGRSSYEQYF,TGCAGCGGAAGGAGCTCCTACGAGCAGTACTTC
TRBV15,few,TRBJ2-3,TRBD2,CATSIQSGGGPDTQYF,TGTGCCACCAGCATACAATCGGGGGGGGGCCCAGATACGCAGTATTTT
TRBV6-5,few,TRBJ1-2,.,CASSHRDGESYTF,TGTGCCAGCAGTCACCGGGACGGAGAAAGCTACACCTTC
TRBV12-3/TRBV12-4,.,TRBJ2-3,.,CASSFSSAGTDTQYF,TGTGCCAGCAGTTTTTCATCAGCGGGCACAGATACGCAGTATTTT
TRBV19,many,TRBJ2-1,TRBD2,CASSTTSEGYNEQFF,TGTGCCAGTAGCACCACTAGCGAAGGCTACAATGAGCAGTTCTTC
TRBV6-4,.,TRBJ2-3,TRBD1,CASSDSRGSAGGMDTQYF,TGTGCCAGCAGTGACAGTAGAGGGTCGGCAGGGGGTATGGATACGCAGTATTTT
TRBV5-1,many,TRBJ1-1,.,CASSLEWTNTEAFF,TGCGCCAGCAGCTTGGAGTGGACGAACACTGAAGCTTTCTTT
TRBV29-1,many,TRBJ2-1,TRBD2,CSVVKPGTSGYNEQFF,TGCAGCGTTGTAAAACCCGGGACTAGCGGATACAATGAGCAGTTCTTC
TRBV20-1,many,TRBJ2-7,.,CSARALSWGRVEQYF,TGCAGTGCTAGAGCACTATCGTGGGGGCGCGTCGAGCAGTACTTC
TRBV27,many,TRBJ2-7,.,CASSLRGPSYEQYF,TGTGCCAGCAGTTTACGGGGGCCGTCCTACGAGCAGTACTTC
TRBV6-1,few,TRBJ2-2,TRBD2,CASAPGGTGELFF,TGTGCCAGCGCCCCGGGAGGCACCGGGGAGCTGTTTTTT
TRBV20-1,many,TRBJ2-1,.,CSANALAYNEQFF,TGCAGTGCGAATGCTCTAGCGTACAATGAGCAGTTCTTC
TRBV6-5,once,TRBJ2-7,TRBD2,CASSSRPEAGLPYEQYF,TGTGCCAGCAGTTCGCGGCCCGAAGCGGGGTTGCCCTACGAGCAGTACTTC
TRBV15,.,TRBJ2-2,.,CATSRVQVGELFF,TGTGCCACCAGCAGAGTTCAAGTCGGGGAGCTGTTTTTT
TRBV20-1,many,TRBJ1-2,TRBD1,CSTGGYYGYTF,TGCAGCACAGGGGGCTACTATGGCTACACCTTC
TRBV20-1,many,TRBJ2-5,.,CSARNPMTSETQYF,TGCAGTGCTAGAAATCCTATGACTTCAGAGACCCAGTACTTC
TRBV20-1,.,TRBJ1-3,.,CSAWEWNTIYF,TGCAGTGCCTGGGAGTGGAACACCATATATTTT